The present entry profiles one TCR beta chain with its context. The antigen remains undetermined. PCR primers comprised 60 Vbeta and 13 Jbeta primers. The data were produced by immunoSEQ multiplex PCR, yet TCRdb's version contains in-frame clones alone and is incomplete. This sample yields 200,000 or so clones, of which nearly 80% are seen a single time; approximately 6% belongs to the top ten. Healthy bone marrow donors made up the cohort. Germline V gives CDR1 PRHDT, CDR2 FYEKMQ (reference sequence). The CDR3 loop spans 14 amino acids. With 5 bases clipped from V and 4 bases from J, the junction kept 7 bases outside the gene matches. The data belong to a study of cytomegalovirus exposure and HLA in healthy donors. Study-level findings and limits: A missense DCLRE1C variant was associated with V- and J-gene trimming of TCR beta chains in a later analysis, and an independent cohort replicated the association.

The chain combines TRBV13 with TRBJ1-1, with 7 bases matching TRBD1. The receptor's source is a woman aged 25 to 45 in good health and CMV-seropositive. Sequenced input: PBMCs. The CDR3 nucleotides read TGTGCCAGCAGCCCCTCAGGGGGGTCCACTGAAGCTTTCTTT. It encodes CASSPSGGSTEAFF.